Presented here are 18 T cell receptor beta chains from one specimen sequenced in a study of blood T cell repertoires in COVID-19. Sequencing used immunoSEQ multiplex PCR; TCRdb keeps in-frame clones, though not all of them. Of about 250,000 clones in the sample, 84% were seen once. Material: peripheral blood. The receptor set was obtained from a middle-aged man with acute or convalescent COVID-19.

The chain is built from TRBV19 and TRBJ2-7; tentatively, D is TRBD1 (5 bases). The CDR3 spans 15 residues. The V end was cut by 3 bases, the J end by 3 bases, with 15 bases between. CDR1 and CDR2 from the germline V gene are LNHDA and SQIVND (reference sequence). CDR3 sequence (DNA): TGTGCCAGTAGTATGGGTTCAGGGCAGGGCTACGAGCAGTACTTC. Protein: CASSMGSGQGYEQYF.

The chain uses TRBV2 and TRBJ1-2; 8 positions match TRBD1. Germline loops: CDR1 SNHLY, CDR2 FYNNEI. Trimming removed 2 bases from V and 1 base from J; junction bases left unmatched: 6. The CDR3 spans 16 residues. For the CDR3, the DNA is TGTGCCAGCAGTGAATCGGGGACAGGAGTTAACTATGGCTACACCTTC. It translates to CASSESGTGVNYGYTF.

The rearrangement links TRBV14 to TRBJ1-2; TRBD1 aligns across 7 bases. In germline, CDR1 is SGHDN, CDR2 FVKESK. The CDR3 is 12 amino acids. The J segment lost 7 bases and the V segment lost 5 bases, leaving 4 bases of the junction unmatched. The CDR3 coding sequence is TGTGCCAGCAGCTTCGGACAGGTTGGCTACACCTTC. Translated, it gives CASSFGQVGYTF.

The rearrangement links TRBV11-2 to TRBJ1-2; TRBD1 agrees at 7 bases. V lost 5 bases and J lost 4; bases outside the gene matches: 13. Germline V gene lookup returns CDR1 SGHAT and CDR2 FQNNGV. This CDR3 comprises 16 residues. In DNA form, the CDR3 reads TGTGCCAGCAGCGAAGAACCCCTCGGGACAGCCTATGGCTACACCTTC. Residues: CASSEEPLGTAYGYTF. Complete variable domain (other parts from reference TRBV11-2 and TRBJ1-2): EAGVAQSPRYKIIEKRQSVAFWCNPISGHATLYWYQQILGQGPKLLIQFQNNGVVDDSQLPKDRFSAERLKGVDSTLKIQPAKLEDSAVYLCASSEEPLGTAYGYTFGSGTRLTVV.

CDR3 in amino acids: CASSSGGGGEKLFF. CDR3 bases: TGTGCCAGCAGCAGCGGAGGGGGCGGTGAAAAACTGTTTTTT. V usage is TRBV27 and J usage is TRBJ1-4; 7 nucleotides line up with TRBD1. The CDR3 length is 14 residues. The junction had 8 bases not matched to a gene; V was cut back by 6 bases and J by 7 bases. CDR1 is MNHEY, CDR2 SMNVEV, per germline (reference sequence).

This rearrangement joins TRBV25-1 to TRBJ2-7; 8 bases align to TRBD2. Germline V gene lookup returns CDR1 MGHDK and CDR2 SYGVNS. The CDR3 consists of 15 residues. With V trimmed by 2 bases and J by 2 bases, 5 bases remained unmatched. In nucleotides, the CDR3 is TGTGCCAGCAGTGAACTTAGCGGGGCCACCTACGAGCAGTACTTC. It codes for CASSELSGATYEQYF.

V is TRBV24-1 and J is TRBJ2-3; D remains ambiguous. The CDR3 runs to 13 residues. CDR1 is KGHDR, CDR2 SFDVKD, per germline. Between the trimmed V and J ends, which lost 5 bases and 2 bases, there was a span of 7 bases. The CDR3 DNA reads TGTGCCACCAGTGCTGAGTCCACAGATACGCAGTATTTT. Translating gives CATSAESTDTQYF.

The chain employs TRBV11-2 and TRBJ2-7; D not certain. The CDR3 loop spans 14 amino acids. CDR1 and CDR2 (germline): SGHAT, FQNNGV. V lost 0 bases and J 2 bases, leaving 8 bases between the germline ends. The CDR3 region is CASSLDLLTYEQYF. CDR3 in DNA: TGTGCCAGCAGCTTAGATCTACTTACCTACGAGCAGTACTTC.

V is TRBV28 and J is TRBJ1-5, with 9 bases matching TRBD1. This CDR3 is built from 16 residues. V trimming: 8 bases; J trimming: 2 bases; junction bases outside the gene matches: 10. The V gene's germline CDR1 is MDHEN and CDR2 SYDVKM. The CDR3 loop is CASRNPGQGGNQPQHF. CDR3 bases: TGTGCCAGCCGTAACCCGGGACAGGGAGGCAATCAGCCCCAGCATTTT.

This clone has just one count. The chain couples TRBV30 to TRBJ1-1, with 7 nucleotides matching TRBD1. There are 13 residues in the CDR3. Trimming took 2 bases from V and 11 from J; bases not matched to a gene: 11. CDR1 is GTSNPN, CDR2 SVGIG, per germline (reference sequence). The CDR3 protein is CAWSQDRAAGAFF. As DNA, the CDR3 is TGTGCCTGGAGTCAAGACAGGGCAGCTGGGGCTTTCTTT.

The V and J genes are TRBV9 and TRBJ2-3, with D possibly matching TRBD2 (6 bases). Germline-derived CDR1 and CDR2 are SGDLS and YYNGEE. CDR3 length: 13 residues. With 0 bases removed from V and 4 bases from J, the gap between germline ends came to 6 bases. The DNA of the CDR3 is TGTGCCAGCAGCGTAGCGGGGGCAGATACGCAGTATTTT. As protein: CASSVAGADTQYF.

This clone was counted many times. The CDR3 DNA reads TGTGCCAGCAGCCTCCAGGGGTGGACTGAAGCTTTCTTT. As protein: CASSLQGWTEAFF. The J gene is TRBJ1-1, the V gene TRBV13, with a possible D match to TRBD1 (6 bases). This CDR3 comprises 13 residues. V was cut by 5 bases and J by 5 bases, with 12 bases left in between. In germline, CDR1 is PRHDT, CDR2 FYEKMQ (reference sequence).

The chain employs TRBV7-3 and TRBJ1-1, with a tentative D call TRBD1 (5 bases). V was trimmed by 2 bases and J by 6 bases, leaving 13 bases between them. CDR1 SGHTA and CDR2 FQGTGA come from the germline V gene. The CDR3 covers 14 residues. The DNA of the CDR3 is TGTGCCAGCAGCTTAGCAGGGTTGGGTGCTGAAGCTTTCTTT. It yields the protein CASSLAGLGAEAFF. Variable domain in full (rest from reference TRBV7-3 and TRBJ1-1): GAGVSQTPSNKVTEKGKYVELRCDPISGHTALYWYRQSLGQGPEFLIYFQGTGAADDSGLPNDRFFAVRPEGSVSTLKIQRTERGDSAVYLCASSLAGLGAEAFFGQGTRLTVV.

The chain links TRBV7-8 to TRBJ1-5, with D maybe TRBD1 (6 bases). From germline, CDR1 is SGHVS and CDR2 FQNEAQ. V was pared by 4 bases and J by 4 bases, with 8 bases between. CDR3 length: 13 amino acids. Here the CDR3 reads CASSYRVNQPQHF. The DNA for the CDR3 is TGTGCCAGCAGCTACAGGGTAAATCAGCCCCAGCATTTT.

The V call is TRBV19, the J call TRBJ1-5; D unresolved. Germline V gene data show CDR1 as LNHDA and CDR2 as SQIVND (reference sequence). Trimming shortened V by 1 base and J by 3 bases, and 7 bases separated the two germline ends. This CDR3 contains 14 residues. CDR3 in DNA: TGTGCCAGTAGTATAGGTTTCTCCAATCAGCCCCAGCATTTT. Protein product: CASSIGFSNQPQHF.

The chain recombines TRBV7-8 with TRBJ1-1; 7 nucleotides match TRBD1. The CDR3 runs to 14 residues. With V trimmed by 3 bases and J by 3 bases, 4 bases remained unmatched. Per germline, CDR1 SGHVS and CDR2 FQNEAQ. The CDR3 coding sequence is TGTGCCAGCAGCTTTACAGGGGCCGACACTGAAGCTTTCTTT. Translated: CASSFTGADTEAFF.

This clone was counted once. The chain links TRBV2 to TRBJ2-7; 8 nucleotides line up with TRBD2. The CDR3 spans 16 residues. The germline V gene has CDR1 SNHLY and CDR2 FYNNEI. Germline trimming cut 6 bases from V and 4 bases from J; bases unmatched to any gene: 14. CDR3 nucleotide sequence: TGTGCCAGCAGGATTCGGAGCGGGAGTGTTCCTTACGAGCAGTACTTC. This translates into CASRIRSGSVPYEQYF. Full variable domain (outside the CDR3, taken from reference TRBV2 and TRBJ2-7): EPEVTQTPSHQVTQMGQEVILRCVPISNHLYFYWYRQILGQKVEFLVSFYNNEISEKSEIFDDQFSVERPDGSNFTLKIRSTKLEDSAMYFCASRIRSGSVPYEQYFGPGTRLTVT.

In this sample, this clone turned up a few times. J is TRBJ2-5 and V is TRBV28; 11 bases match TRBD2. Germline-derived CDR1 and CDR2 are MDHEN and SYDVKM. This CDR3 is 13 amino acids long. With V trimmed by 8 bases and J by 5 bases, 4 bases remained unmatched. In nucleotides, the CDR3 is TGTGCCAGCCGTAGCGGGGGGGCGGAGACCCAGTACTTC. Protein: CASRSGGAETQYF.